This T cell receptor beta chain came from a study of post-analysis software for immune sequencing data. TCR beta cDNA libraries had unique molecular identifiers. MiXCR was run by TCRdb on the PCR reads, yielding one entry per CDR3 protein. Of 500,000 to 600,000 distinct CDR3 sequences listed, roughly 40% are singletons. Study-level findings and limits: In multiple sclerosis, normalized Chao1 diversity was significantly below that of controls. Strong co-clustering by F measure was seen for same-batch samples. Relative to controls, patients had roughly five TRBV segments at higher frequency, with TRBV5-6, TRBV5-1 and TRBV20-1 among these.

V lost 4 bases and J lost 2; bases outside the gene matches: 5. Germline CDR1 SGDLS, CDR2 YYNGEE. The CDR3 has 15 residues. A word on this clonotype: Its antigen is unknown.

The chain joins TRBV9 to TRBJ2-3; TRBD1 agrees at 9 bases. The sample was blood. The sequence was collected from a girl aged 10 to 17 with multiple sclerosis. The CDR3 nucleotides read TGTGCCAGCAGCTTCCGGGACAGGGACACAGATACGCAGTATTTT. It codes for CASSFRDRDTDTQYF.